A single sample gave rise to the 15 T cell receptor beta chains below, sequenced in a study of regulatory T cells in long-lasting Graves disease. The time point was: newly diagnosed GD, antithyroid drugs for less than 3 months. From PBMCs, RNA was extracted and then used to make the TCR library. Construction of the TCR beta libraries employed iRepertoire HTBI primers in conjunction with Arm-PCR of CDR3 regions. Each CDR3 protein is one row after TCRdb ran MiXCR on the multiplex PCR reads. The data contain about 620,000 distinct CDR3 sequences, less than 20% of them singletons. This same sample was also part of a study on T cells in Graves' hyperthyroidism and ophthalmopathy.

This material consisted of peripheral blood mononuclear cells (PBMCs), taken at new diagnosis, from a patient treated with antithyroid drugs. These receptor sequences come from a woman aged 25 to 39 with Graves disease.

This clonotype was detected many times. The V call is TRBV27, the J call TRBJ1-2; perhaps TRBD1 as D (5 bases). The CDR3 totals 15 residues. The V gene lost 4 bases and the J gene lost 8 bases, with 20 bases spanning the gap. From germline, CDR1 is MNHEY and CDR2 SMNVEV (reference sequence). CDR3 sequence: CASSSLEGVKRGYTF. The CDR3 bases are TGTGCCAGCAGTTCCCTCGAAGGGGTTAAGCGCGGCTACACCTTC.

This clonotype occurred many times. This chain links TRBV28 with TRBJ1-2; no clear D. CDR1 is MDHEN and CDR2 is SYDVKM in the germline V gene. This CDR3 region has 17 residues. Deletions cut 5 bases from V and 1 base from J, with 20 bases between. CDR3 loop: CASSGSAASSVNYGYTF. As DNA, the CDR3 is TGTGCCAGCAGTGGGTCCGCGGCAAGTTCGGTTAACTATGGCTACACCTTC.

This clonotype was detected many times. This rearrangement joins TRBV5-8 to TRBJ2-6; D unclear. Trimming left V 2 bases short and J 4 bases short, with 13 bases between. Germline V gene lookup returns CDR1 SGHTS and CDR2 YDEGEE. This CDR3 contains 16 residues. CDR3 nucleotide sequence: TGTGCCAGCAGCTTTGTACGAGCAGCCGGGGCCAACGTCCTGACTTTC. Protein product: CASSFVRAAGANVLTF.

This clonotype was seen more than once but under ten times. The rearrangement uses TRBV30 and TRBJ2-3; D gene ambiguous. Per germline, CDR1 GTSNPN and CDR2 SVGIG (reference sequence). V dropped 1 base and J dropped 4 bases, with 9 bases sitting between them. The CDR3 spans 13 residues. CDR3 sequence: CAWSGMKADTQYF. DNA of the CDR3: TGTGCCTGGAGTGGGATGAAGGCAGATACGCAGTATTTT.

The table lists this clonotype with many counts. This rearrangement joins TRBV11-2 to TRBJ2-5; TRBD1 aligns across 9 bases. From germline, CDR1 is SGHAT and CDR2 FQNNGV. The CDR3 consists of 15 residues. Trimming cost V 5 bases and J 5 bases; bases outside gene matches: 9. The CDR3 sequence is CASSTPTGGRETQYF. The CDR3 DNA follows: TGTGCCAGCAGCACCCCGACAGGGGGTAGGGAGACCCAGTACTTC.

V and J are TRBV25-1 and TRBJ2-3; 16 nucleotides align to TRBD2. V trimming: 3 bases; J trimming: 6 bases; junction bases outside the gene matches: 6. Per germline, CDR1 MGHDK and CDR2 SYGVNS. The CDR3 consists of 17 residues. The CDR3 region has the DNA TGTGCCAGCAGTGACTCCGGGACTAGCGGGAGGGCGGATACGCAGTATTTT. Its translation is CASSDSGTSGRADTQYF.

Details on this clonotype: Given a much more abundant clone one base away, this may be a read error. This rearrangement joins TRBV7-2 to TRBJ1-5, with D unclear. CDR3 length equals 15 residues. CDR1 is SGHTA, CDR2 FQGNSA, per germline. CDR3 sequence (DNA): TGTGCCGGCAGCTCCCTAGGGCACCGCGTTCAGCCCCAGCATTTT. Protein product: CAGSSLGHRVQPQHF.

This clonotype was seen more than once but under ten times. The rearrangement joins TRBV19 to TRBJ2-5, with 7 bases that match TRBD2. This CDR3 region has 14 residues. J was trimmed by 3 bases and V by 3 bases; bases with no gene match: 4. Germline V gives CDR1 LNHDA, CDR2 SQIVND (reference sequence). The CDR3 spells CASSIGAGKETQYF. The CDR3, as DNA: TGTGCCAGTAGTATCGGAGCGGGGAAAGAGACCCAGTACTTC.

This clonotype was seen a handful of times. The rearrangement uses TRBV28 and TRBJ2-3; D is ambiguous. V dropped 8 bases and J dropped 4 bases, with 13 bases sitting between them. Germline loops: CDR1 MDHEN, CDR2 SYDVKM. The CDR3 covers 13 residues. This CDR3 is CASHGFSADTQYF. DNA for the CDR3: TGTGCCAGCCATGGGTTTTCCGCAGATACGCAGTATTTT.

This clonotype was counted a few times. The gene calls are TRBV29-1 and TRBJ1-3, with TRBD1 identical over 8 bases. This CDR3 has 15 amino acids. CDR1 is SQVTM, CDR2 ANQGSEA, per germline. The V gene end was trimmed by 7 bases and the J gene end by 3 bases; junction bases not matched to a gene: 11. The CDR3 reads CSGSRQGAGGNTIYF. The CDR3 nucleotides are TGCAGCGGCTCCAGGCAGGGGGCTGGTGGAAACACCATATATTTT.

This clonotype was seen repeatedly, ten times or more. This chain uses TRBV5-1 with TRBJ2-7, with TRBD2 matching 10 bases. J gave up 3 bases and V 6 bases, and 3 bases lay outside the gene matches. Germline CDR1 is SGHRS and CDR2 is YFSETQ. The CDR3 loop spans 13 amino acids. CDR3 residues: CASTRTSGYEQYF. The DNA for the CDR3 is TGCGCCAGCACCCGGACTAGCGGCTACGAGCAGTACTTC. Using reference TRBV5-1 and TRBJ2-7 for the parts outside the CDR3, the full variable domain is KAGVTQTPRYLIKTRGQQVTLSCSPISGHRSVSWYQQTPGQGLQFLFEYFSETQRNKGNFPGRFSGRQFSNSRSEMNVSTLELGDSALYLCASTRTSGYEQYFGPGTRLTVT.

This clonotype was observed at least ten times. The chain combines TRBV5-1 with TRBJ2-1, with 7 bases aligning to TRBD2. CDR3 length: 13 residues. Germline trimming cut 5 bases from V and 9 bases from J; bases unmatched to any gene: 8. Germline V lookup: CDR1 SGHRS, CDR2 YFSETQ. The CDR3 coding sequence is TGCGCCAGCAGGCGGGAGAGCGTGGGTGAGCAGTTCTTC. The encoded protein is CASRRESVGEQFF.

This clonotype was recorded many times. The chain carries TRBV27 and TRBJ2-3, with D tentatively TRBD1 or TRBD2 (7 bases each). Looked up from germline, CDR1 is MNHEY and CDR2 is SMNVEV (reference sequence). The CDR3 extends over 15 amino acids. V lost 6 bases and J 4 bases, leaving 17 bases between the germline ends. The chain's CDR3 is CASSEGAGDSDTQYF. CDR3 DNA sequence: TGTGCCAGCAGCGAGGGGGCGGGAGACTCAGATACGCAGTATTTT.

The chain uses TRBV6-2 or TRBV6-3 and TRBJ2-5, with D possibly TRBD1 on 7 matching bases. Between the trimmed V and J ends, which lost 8 bases and 1 base, there was a span of 14 bases. Per germline, CDR1 MNHEY and CDR2 SVGEGT. The CDR3 has 14 residues. As DNA, the CDR3 is TGTGCCAGCCGGGGGACAGTGACCCAAGAGACCCAGTACTTC. This codes for CASRGTVTQETQYF.

The chain joins TRBV20-1 to TRBJ2-2; 9 positions agree with TRBD2. Trimming at V came to 6 bases and at J to 4 bases, leaving 3 bases not matched to a gene. This CDR3 spans 13 amino acids. CDR1 and CDR2 (germline): DFQATT, SNEGSKA (reference sequence). The CDR3 loop is CSAGLASTGELFF. The CDR3 coding sequence is TGCAGTGCCGGACTAGCGAGCACCGGGGAGCTGTTTTTT.